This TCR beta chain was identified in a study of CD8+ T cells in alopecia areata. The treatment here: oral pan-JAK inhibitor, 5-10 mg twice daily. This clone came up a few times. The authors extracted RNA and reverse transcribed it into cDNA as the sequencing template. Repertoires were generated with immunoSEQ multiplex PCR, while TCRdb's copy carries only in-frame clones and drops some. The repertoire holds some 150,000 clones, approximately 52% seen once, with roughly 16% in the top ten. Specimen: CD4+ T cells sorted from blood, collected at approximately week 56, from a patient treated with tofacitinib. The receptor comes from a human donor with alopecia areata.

The CDR3 DNA follows: TGTGCCAGCAGCGCCAGCGGGGGGCCCACAGATACGCAGTATTTT. Its translation: CASSASGGPTDTQYF. This chain connects TRBV7-9 to TRBJ2-3; the match to TRBD2 covers 9 bases. V lost 5 bases and J lost 2; bases outside the gene matches: 5. The germline V gene has CDR1 SEHNR and CDR2 FQNEAQ (reference sequence). The CDR3 totals 15 residues.